This TCR beta chain was observed in a study of cytomegalovirus exposure and HLA in healthy donors. Sequencing used immunoSEQ multiplex PCR; TCRdb keeps in-frame clones, though not all of them. The sample has some 170,000 clones, roughly 80% seen once. The CDR3 consists of 13 residues. CDR1 and CDR2 from the germline V gene are SGHRS and YFSETQ. Trimming pared 4 bases from V and 2 bases from J, leaving 10 bases between. The donors were in the approximately 110-subject validation cohort; that cohort was separate from the approximately 700-subject first cohort. The source of this sequence is a man younger than 45 in good health and CMV-seropositive. The chain recombines TRBV5-1 with TRBJ2-7, with no clear D. The sample comprised PBMCs. CDR3 DNA: TGCGCCAGCAGCACGCTAGAGGCCTACGAGCAGTACTTC. As protein: CASSTLEAYEQYF.